One and the same sample provided the 17 T cell receptor beta chains below, sequenced in a study of blood T cells in healthy people across ages. Then a second PCR, running about 7 to 11 cycles, was carried out with a sample-barcoded 5' primer and a J-beta primer mix. A single record per CDR3 protein comes from TCRdb applying MiXCR to the 5' RACE reads. The sample carries some 790,000 distinct CDR3 sequences, more than 25% recorded once. Sequenced: blood. The receptors derive from a woman aged 80 or older in good health.

This clonotype showed up just a few times. A much larger clone is a single base away; this may be a read error. The V call is TRBV12-3 or TRBV12-4, the J call TRBJ2-3; TRBD1 matches 10 bases. The CDR3 extends over 14 amino acids. CDR3 sequence reads: CASSFGTGADAQYF. Here the CDR3 DNA reads TGTGCCAGCAGTTTCGGGACAGGGGCAGATGCGCAGTATTTT.

There are many counts of this clonotype. The chain carries TRBV25-1 and TRBJ2-7, with D maybe TRBD2 (6 bases). The CDR3 totals 13 residues. The germline V gene encodes CDR1 MGHDK and CDR2 SYGVNS. Trimming shortened V by 7 bases and J by 6 bases, and 16 bases separated the two germline ends. CDR3 sequence: CASTPGRGAEQYF. The CDR3 bases are TGTGCCAGCACCCCAGGGCGGGGCGCCGAGCAGTACTTC.

This rearrangement joins TRBV6-2 or TRBV6-3 to TRBJ2-2; possible D gene TRBD2, 6 bases. The V end lost 2 bases, the J end lost 3 bases, and 7 bases lay between the germline ends. In germline, CDR1 is MNHEY, CDR2 SVGEGT. The CDR3 spans 14 residues. In DNA, the CDR3 is TGTGCCAGCAGTTACCGCGGGGACACCGGGGAGCTGTTTTTT. Translated: CASSYRGDTGELFF.

The chain's CDR3 is CASRPAGLTYNEQFF. CDR3 in DNA: TGTGCCAGCAGACCAGCGGGCCTTACCTACAATGAGCAGTTCTTC. The V gene is TRBV12-3 or TRBV12-4, the J gene TRBJ2-1; TRBD2 might be the D (6 bases). The CDR3 totals 15 residues. V gave up 6 bases and J gave up 2 bases, with 14 bases separating them.

The V call is TRBV11-2, the J call TRBJ2-3, with a weak D call TRBD1 (5 bases). V was trimmed by 1 base and J by 4 bases, leaving 18 bases between them. CDR3 length equals 17 residues. CDR1 SGHAT and CDR2 FQNNGV come from the germline V gene. CDR3 region: CASSLVGAGSEADTQYF. CDR3 DNA: TGTGCCAGCAGCTTAGTGGGCGCAGGGTCCGAAGCAGATACGCAGTATTTT.

This clonotype was counted at least ten times. The chain recombines TRBV6-5 with TRBJ2-5, with D uncertain. Looked up from germline, CDR1 is MNHEY and CDR2 is SVGAGI. V lost 1 base, J lost 7 bases, and 4 bases lay in between. The CDR3 consists of 11 residues. The CDR3 nucleotides are TGTGCCAGCAGTTACTACGGGACCCAGTACTTC. Translated, it gives CASSYYGTQYF.

This clonotype came up many times. J is TRBJ2-1 and V is TRBV20-1; 7 bases line up with TRBD2. V shed 7 bases, J shed 1 base, and the junction held 7 bases outside the gene matches. Germline CDR1 DFQATT, CDR2 SNEGSKA (reference sequence). This CDR3 contains 14 residues. CDR3 sequence (DNA): TGCAGTGGCGAACGGGGGGAATCCTACAATGAGCAGTTCTTC. Translating gives CSGERGESYNEQFF.

This rearrangement joins TRBV3-1 to TRBJ2-5, with D perhaps TRBD1 or TRBD2 (5 bases each). CDR3 length: 14 residues. V lost 0 bases, J lost 9 bases, and 14 bases lay in between. Germline V gene lookup returns CDR1 LGHDT and CDR2 YNNKEL (reference sequence). In DNA form, the CDR3 reads TGTGCCAGCAGCCAAGATCGGGGTAGCAGGGCCCAGTACTTC. This translates into CASSQDRGSRAQYF.

The table lists this clonotype with many counts. The chain links TRBV6-2 or TRBV6-3 to TRBJ2-1, with TRBD1 matching 8 bases. Germline values: CDR1 MNHEY, CDR2 SVGEGT. The CDR3 contains 16 residues. Trimming at V came to 6 bases and at J to 6 bases, leaving 13 bases not matched to a gene. CDR3 loop: CASRPMDRAYSNEQFF. The CDR3 region has the DNA TGTGCCAGCAGGCCCATGGACAGGGCCTATTCCAATGAGCAGTTCTTC.

As regards this clonotype: A read error is possible here, since a much larger clone lies one base away. The chain combines TRBV10-2 with TRBJ2-7; no firm D call. The CDR3 has 14 residues. V was trimmed by 6 bases and J by 7 bases, leaving 19 bases between them. Germline CDR1 WSHSY, CDR2 SAAADI. The CDR3 protein is CASRREKTYNEQYF. The DNA for the CDR3 is TGCGCCAGCAGAAGAGAAAAGACCTACAATGAGCAGTACTTC.

The chain uses TRBV29-1 and TRBJ2-4; 9 positions agree with TRBD1. The J call is doubtful: the DNA matches TRBJ2-7 better. The CDR3 is made up of 13 amino acids. Per germline, CDR1 SQVTM and CDR2 ANQGSEA. The CDR3 sequence is CSAGQGGFNEQYF. CDR3 in DNA: TGCAGCGCGGGACAGGGAGGGTTCAACGAGCAGTACTTC.

This clonotype appeared many times. The chain employs TRBV7-9 and TRBJ2-1; 7 bases align to TRBD1. V shed 8 bases and J 8 bases; nucleotides not matched to a gene: 9. CDR3 length equals 13 residues. The germline CDR1 and CDR2 sequences are SEHNR and FQNEAQ (reference sequence). CDR3 coding DNA: TGTGCCAGCCGACCCGGACAGGCCCATGAGCAGTTCTTC. It translates to CASRPGQAHEQFF.

The chain carries TRBV20-1 and TRBJ2-3; D is possibly TRBD2 (6 bases). CDR1 and CDR2 from the germline V gene are DFQATT and SNEGSKA (reference sequence). V lost 6 bases, J lost 3 bases, and 22 bases lay in between. The CDR3 is 16 amino acids. The CDR3 region is CSALYSLAEATDTQYF. The CDR3, as DNA: TGCAGTGCACTCTACTCCTTAGCGGAGGCGACAGATACGCAGTATTTT.

In its sample, this clonotype was seen a few times. One base away lies a much larger clone, so this may be a sequencing read error. The J gene is TRBJ2-1, the V gene TRBV7-2, with TRBD2 matching over 8 bases. Germline V gene sequence: CDR1 SGHTA, CDR2 FQGNSA. The CDR3 runs to 17 residues. The CDR3 sequence is CAGSPPGLAGGNNEQFF. The CDR3 DNA reads TGTGCCGGCAGCCCCCCGGGTTTGGCGGGGGGTAACAATGAGCAGTTCTTC. The whole variable domain, remainder taken from reference TRBV7-2 and TRBJ2-1, is GAGVSQSPSNKVTEKGKDVELRCDPISGHTALYWYRQSLGQGLEFLIYFQGNSAPDKSGLPSDRFSAERTGGSVSTLTIQRTQQEDSAVYLCAGSPPGLAGGNNEQFFGPGTRLTVL.

The chain is built from TRBV19 and TRBJ2-7; 8 positions agree with TRBD2. The CDR3 loop spans 14 amino acids. Germline values: CDR1 LNHDA, CDR2 SQIVND (reference sequence). V was pared by 9 bases and J by 0 bases, with 7 bases of the junction left unmatched. CDR3 sequence reads: CASKAGASSYEQYF. CDR3 nucleotide sequence: TGTGCCAGCAAAGCGGGGGCGAGCTCCTACGAGCAGTACTTC.

This clonotype was picked up many times. The rearrangement links TRBV6-2 or TRBV6-3 to TRBJ2-5; no clear D gene. The CDR3 runs to 14 residues. V was clipped by 5 bases and J by 0 bases, with 10 bases between them. Germline values: CDR1 MNHEY, CDR2 SVGEGT. Here the CDR3 reads CASSKGRNQETQYF. The CDR3 DNA follows: TGTGCCAGCAGTAAAGGACGGAACCAAGAGACCCAGTACTTC.

Concerning this clonotype itself: This may come from a read error, since a much larger clone is one base off. The chain combines TRBV20-1 with TRBJ1-2; TRBD1 might be the D (6 bases). The germline CDR1 and CDR2 sequences are DFQATT and SNEGSKA (reference sequence). CDR3 length: 11 residues. Written as DNA, the CDR3 is TGCAGTGCGATACAGGGAACTGGCTACGCCTTC. Its protein is CSAIQGTGYAF.